Following are 25 T cell receptor beta chains from one sample sequenced in a study of Graves' ophthalmopathy and Graves' hyperthyroidism. CDR3 regions of TCR beta were amplified from RNA transcripts. First-round RT-PCR used HTBI primers; second-round multiplex PCR followed. TCRdb reprocessed the multiplex PCR reads with MiXCR, giving one entry per CDR3 protein. Of about 390,000 distinct CDR3 sequences listed, roughly 15% are singletons. Sequenced sample: peripheral blood. The source is a woman younger than 35 with stable Graves' hyperthyroidism.

The sample holds many counts of this clonotype. The V call is TRBV5-1, the J call TRBJ1-4, with a possible D match to TRBD1 (5 bases). The CDR3 runs 15 residues. V lost 3 bases and J lost 2, with 11 bases in between. Germline CDR1 reads SGHRS; CDR2 reads YFSETQ. CDR3 residues: CASSSGGGTNEKLFF. In nucleotides, the CDR3 is TGCGCCAGCAGCTCGGGGGGAGGCACTAATGAAAAACTGTTTTTT.

This clonotype showed up many times. The chain links TRBV11-2 to TRBJ2-5; TRBD1 or TRBD2 may be the D gene (5 bases each). CDR3 size: 15 residues. The V gene lost 5 bases and the J gene lost 1 base, with 14 bases spanning the gap. Germline CDR1 SGHAT, CDR2 FQNNGV. DNA for the CDR3: TGTGCCAGCAGCCCAAGACCGGGGCCCCAAGAGACCCAGTACTTC. This codes for CASSPRPGPQETQYF.

This clonotype showed up many times. The V and J genes are TRBV19 and TRBJ1-6; D is possibly TRBD1 (5 bases). Trimming removed 5 bases at V and 5 bases at J, with 13 bases between. CDR1 and CDR2 (germline): LNHDA, SQIVND (reference sequence). The length of the CDR3 is 15 residues. The CDR3 region is CASSGFQGDNSPLHF. CDR3 DNA sequence: TGTGCCAGTAGTGGCTTCCAGGGAGATAATTCACCCCTCCACTTT. Based on the CDR3 plus reference TRBV19 and TRBJ1-6, the full variable domain is DGGITQSPKYLFRKEGQNVTLSCEQNLNHDAMYWYRQDPGQGLRLIYYSQIVNDFQKGDIAEGYSVSREKKESFPLTVTSAQKNPTAFYLCASSGFQGDNSPLHFGNGTRLTVT.

In this sample, this clonotype turned up many times. This chain connects TRBV3-1 to TRBJ2-5; a possible D gene is TRBD1 (6 bases). CDR3 size: 14 residues. Germline CDR1 and CDR2: LGHDT and YNNKEL (reference sequence). Trimming left V 6 bases short and J 5 bases short, with 16 bases between. CDR3 in DNA: TGTGCCAGCAGTACAATGACAGGCCGGGAGACCCAGTACTTC. Its translation: CASSTMTGRETQYF.

The chain uses TRBV19 and TRBJ2-2, with D possibly TRBD1 on 5 matching bases. The length of the CDR3 is 15 residues. V was pared by 3 bases and J by 0 bases, with 8 bases between. CDR1 LNHDA and CDR2 SQIVND come from the germline V gene (reference sequence). The CDR3 DNA sequence: TGTGCCAGTAGTATTGTGGGGCCGAACACCGGGGAGCTGTTTTTT. Residues: CASSIVGPNTGELFF.

This clonotype has at least ten counts. The rearrangement joins TRBV7-2 to TRBJ2-7, with 7 bases identical to TRBD1. CDR3 size: 15 residues. Looked up from germline, CDR1 is SGHTA and CDR2 is FQGNSA. V lost 4 bases, J lost 3 bases, and 9 bases stayed unmatched. The CDR3 here is CASSYPGTESYEQYF. The CDR3 bases are TGTGCCAGCAGCTACCCCGGGACAGAGAGCTACGAGCAGTACTTC.

This clonotype was counted ten times or more. The chain combines TRBV29-1 with TRBJ2-5; D is possibly TRBD2 (7 bases). V was pared by 5 bases and J by 1 base, with 11 bases between. Looked up from germline, CDR1 is SQVTM and CDR2 is ANQGSEA. The CDR3 covers 13 residues. The CDR3 sequence: CSVQRGGQETQYF. CDR3 DNA: TGCAGCGTTCAGAGGGGGGGCCAAGAGACCCAGTACTTC.

This clonotype was detected many times. V gene TRBV20-1 combines with J gene TRBJ2-7; 11 bases map to TRBD1. The CDR3 has 14 residues. In germline, CDR1 is DFQATT, CDR2 SNEGSKA (reference sequence). J was trimmed by 3 bases and V by 5 bases; bases with no gene match: 6. CDR3 in amino acids: CSASSGTGGYEQYF. The CDR3 coding sequence is TGCAGTGCTTCCTCCGGGACAGGGGGCTACGAGCAGTACTTC.

The V call is TRBV5-1, the J call TRBJ1-1, with 7 nucleotides matching TRBD1. The CDR3 runs 17 residues. Germline CDR1 SGHRS, CDR2 YFSETQ. After removal of 4 bases from V and 2 bases from J, the junction contained 14 bases not matched to a gene. Here the CDR3 reads CASSPGTVPLRNTEAFF. The CDR3 DNA reads TGCGCCAGCAGCCCCGGGACAGTGCCCCTAAGAAACACTGAAGCTTTCTTT. Filled out from reference TRBV5-1 and TRBJ1-1, the complete variable domain reads KAGVTQTPRYLIKTRGQQVTLSCSPISGHRSVSWYQQTPGQGLQFLFEYFSETQRNKGNFPGRFSGRQFSNSRSEMNVSTLELGDSALYLCASSPGTVPLRNTEAFFGQGTRLTVV.

This clonotype was seen a handful of times. J is TRBJ1-1 and V is TRBV6-5; D is ambiguous. Germline CDR1 MNHEY, CDR2 SVGAGI. The CDR3 has 15 residues. V lost 5 bases to trimming and J lost 1 base, with 14 bases between them. CDR3 coding DNA: TGTGCCAGCAGTCACGGCTTGGTCAAGAACACTGAAGCTTTCTTT. It yields the protein CASSHGLVKNTEAFF.

This clonotype was seen just once. This chain uses TRBV6-1 with TRBJ1-5; 10 bases map to TRBD1. Germline CDR1 reads MNHNS; CDR2 reads SASEGT. The CDR3 has 15 residues. Germline trimming cut 6 bases from V and 6 bases from J; bases unmatched to any gene: 8. For the CDR3, the DNA is TGTGCCAGCAGGCCGGGACAGGGGTTTGGTCAGCCCCAGCATTTT. Residues: CASRPGQGFGQPQHF.

In its sample, this clonotype was seen many times. The chain couples TRBV29-1 to TRBJ1-1; D is uncertain. Deletions cut 8 bases from V and 3 bases from J, with 25 bases between. The CDR3 contains 16 residues. Per the germline V gene, CDR1 is SQVTM and CDR2 is ANQGSEA. CDR3 bases: TGCAGCTGTTATCAGCCGCTAGCGGGCCCAGACACTGAAGCTTTCTTT. It codes for CSCYQPLAGPDTEAFF. Supplemented by reference TRBV29-1 and TRBJ1-1, the full variable domain reads SAVISQKPSRDICQRGTSLTIQCQVDSQVTMMFWYRQQPGQSLTLIATANQGSEATYESGFVIDKFPISRPNLTFSTLTVSNMSPEDSSIYLCSCYQPLAGPDTEAFFGQGTRLTVV.

This clonotype came up many times. The chain carries TRBV12-3 or TRBV12-4 and TRBJ1-5, with D maybe TRBD1 (5 bases). This CDR3 contains 14 residues. The V and J ends lost 0 bases and 6 bases respectively, with 9 bases between them. The CDR3 nucleotides are TGTGCCAGCAGTTTAGCGCGCAGGGTTCAGCCCCAGCATTTT. This sequence encodes CASSLARRVQPQHF.

At least ten counts were recorded for this clonotype. This chain uses TRBV12-5 with TRBJ1-2; 7 bases match TRBD1. This CDR3 has 14 residues. V shed 1 base, J shed 6 bases, and the junction held 5 bases outside the gene matches. Germline V gives CDR1 LGHNT, CDR2 FRNRAP. This CDR3 reads CASGLGRGPNGYTF. The CDR3 DNA is TGTGCTAGTGGTTTGGGGAGGGGGCCCAATGGCTACACCTTC.

This clonotype showed up many times. This chain links TRBV6-1 with TRBJ2-2, with no clear D. CDR1 and CDR2 (germline): MNHNS, SASEGT. Trimming removed 3 bases from V and 4 bases from J, with 9 bases in between. This CDR3 is 14 amino acids long. The chain's CDR3 is CASSDRRSTGELFF. The CDR3 DNA reads as TGTGCCAGCAGTGACCGACGGTCCACCGGGGAGCTGTTTTTT.

This clonotype has a count of ten or more. The chain combines TRBV19 with TRBJ2-7; 7 positions match TRBD1. Germline CDR1 is LNHDA and CDR2 is SQIVND (reference sequence). This CDR3 is built from 16 residues. Trimming took 3 bases from V and 3 from J; bases not matched to a gene: 11. CDR3 DNA: TGTGCCAGTAGTATGGTTACAGGGGTATTCATCTACGAGCAGTACTTC. This gives the protein CASSMVTGVFIYEQYF.

This clonotype was seen repeatedly, ten times or more. The chain recombines TRBV2 with TRBJ2-7; tentatively, D is TRBD1 or TRBD2 (5 bases each). Germline loops: CDR1 SNHLY, CDR2 FYNNEI. The CDR3 spans 14 residues. Trimming left V 7 bases short and J 4 bases short, with 17 bases between. The CDR3 region is CASIGDGAEYEQYF. The DNA of the CDR3 is TGTGCCAGCATAGGGGACGGGGCCGAATACGAGCAGTACTTC.

The V gene is TRBV6-2 or TRBV6-3, the J gene TRBJ2-5; no reliable D call. This CDR3 has 14 amino acids. V was cut by 2 bases and J by 2 bases, with 9 bases left in between. Germline CDR1 and CDR2: MNHEY and SVGEGT. CDR3 DNA: TGTGCCAGCAGTTACCATGGAGTTCAAGAGACCCAGTACTTC. Residues: CASSYHGVQETQYF.

This clonotype was recorded many times. The chain employs TRBV12-3 or TRBV12-4 and TRBJ2-7; TRBD1 matches at 7 bases. The CDR3 spans 13 residues. J lost 4 bases, V lost 2 bases, and 2 bases had no gene match. The CDR3: CASSLKGAYEQYF. CDR3 in DNA: TGTGCCAGCAGTTTAAAGGGGGCTTACGAGCAGTACTTC.

This chain uses TRBV6-1 with TRBJ1-1; D not certain. CDR1 and CDR2 from the germline V gene are MNHNS and SASEGT. V was cut by 5 bases and J by 4 bases, with 14 bases left in between. CDR3 length equals 14 residues. Here the CDR3 DNA reads TGTGCCAGCAGTCCCACATCCGCGGCCACTGAAGCTTTCTTT. Amino acids: CASSPTSAATEAFF.

This clonotype was picked up many times. The chain combines TRBV27 with TRBJ2-7, with a tentative D call TRBD2 (6 bases). Germline CDR1 MNHEY, CDR2 SMNVEV (reference sequence). V was cut by 6 bases and J by 1 base, with 13 bases left in between. The CDR3 totals 14 residues. CDR3 coding DNA: TGTGCCAGCAGCCAGGACGGGGGATCCTACGAGCAGTACTTC. It is translated as CASSQDGGSYEQYF.

This chain connects TRBV6-5 to TRBJ1-1; D perhaps matches TRBD1 (6 bases). This CDR3 is 17 amino acids long. The V end lost 2 bases, the J end lost 1 base, and 17 bases lay between the germline ends. Germline V gives CDR1 MNHEY, CDR2 SVGAGI. CDR3 loop: CASSYKLARTENTEAFF. The CDR3 DNA sequence: TGTGCCAGCAGTTACAAGCTAGCCCGGACAGAGAACACTGAAGCTTTCTTT.

There are many counts of this clonotype. This sequence joins TRBV6-2 or TRBV6-3 and TRBJ2-7, with 10 bases identical to TRBD1. The CDR3 is made up of 15 amino acids. Germline V lookup: CDR1 MNHEY, CDR2 SVGEGT. V gave up 6 bases and J gave up 0 bases; unmatched junction bases: 5. In nucleotides, the CDR3 is TGTGCCAGCAGAGACCGGGACAGGGGCTCCTACGAGCAGTACTTC. This encodes CASRDRDRGSYEQYF.

This clonotype has ten or more counts. The chain recombines TRBV6-5 with TRBJ2-5; no reliable D call. This CDR3 has 14 amino acids. The V end lost 0 bases, the J end lost 5 bases, and 10 bases lay between the germline ends. Germline lookup yields CDR1 MNHEY and CDR2 SVGAGI. CDR3 DNA: TGTGCCAGCAGTTACTCGGTAGGGTGGGAGACCCAGTACTTC. Residues: CASSYSVGWETQYF.

This clonotype was detected many times. The rearrangement uses TRBV7-2 and TRBJ1-1; TRBD1 matches at 10 bases. The junction had 3 bases not matched to a gene; V was cut back by 2 bases and J by 3 bases. The CDR3 covers 15 residues. Germline loops: CDR1 SGHTA, CDR2 FQGNSA. The DNA of the CDR3 is TGTGCCAGCAGCTTACAAGGGACAGGGGACACTGAAGCTTTCTTT. Encoded protein: CASSLQGTGDTEAFF.